This T cell receptor (beta chain) appears in the sequencing data of a study of blood T cell repertoires in COVID-19. About the study: PBMCs, B-cell-depleted T cells, or T cells were the source of the cDNA or gDNA that made up the material.

The CDR3 loop spans 17 amino acids. Trimming cost V 5 bases and J 4 bases; bases outside gene matches: 13. Germline V CDR1 and CDR2: MGHDK, SYGVNS. Per the original data handling: Reference gene primer amplification gave nucleated cell count estimates. Sequencing used immunoSEQ multiplex PCR; TCRdb keeps in-frame clones, though not all of them. Clonal size and the V and J genes are those of that table, whereas D and trimming came from the DNA. Among about 50,000 clones listed, about four fifths were seen once. Sequencing input: peripheral blood. This sequence joins TRBV25-1 and TRBJ2-2, with 7 bases identical to TRBD1. The source of this sequence is a man aged 55-75 years with acute or convalescent COVID-19. This CDR3 is CASSRLLGTVSTGELFF. For the CDR3, the DNA is TGTGCCAGCAGTCGACTGCTTGGGACAGTCAGCACCGGGGAGCTGTTTTTT.